The rows below give T cell receptor beta chains drawn from one sample of a study of T cell changes during pregnancy in multiple sclerosis. The protocol was immunoSEQ multiplex PCR, while the TCRdb copy is restricted to in-frame clones and leaves out a portion. The sample has 85,000 to 100,000 clones, under 95% seen once. Sequencing used peripheral blood, obtained before pregnancy. The source is a female donor with multiple sclerosis, enrolled in a pregnancy study. Each CDR3 is given with its conserved first and last residue.

j_call v_call cdr3_aa
TRBJ2-7 TRBV4-2 CASSQDSVRVQGAAYEQYF
TRBJ1-4 TRBV25-1 CASSDGQAATNEKLFF
TRBJ2-2 TRBV27 CASRLFRDTGELFF
TRBJ2-1 TRBV14 CASSHPEQGLNEQFF
TRBJ2-3 TRBV5-4 CASSKSGQNTDTQYF
TRBJ1-6 TRBV6-5 CASRTSGQDNSPLHF
TRBJ1-5 TRBV7-8 CASSTRDRAQPQHF
TRBJ1-4 TRBV7-8 CASSLDRVDEKLFF
TRBJ2-3 TRBV29-1 CSVELHRGPFGGDTQYF
TRBJ2-3 TRBV5-1 CASSLDVRSDTQYF
TRBJ2-7 TRBV4-1 CASSQEPSGNYEQYF
TRBJ1-4 TRBV5-5 CASSFPVKEKLFF
TRBJ1-2 TRBV5-5 CASSLQETNYGYTF
TRBJ2-6 TRBV19 CASSMRSSGANVLTF
TRBJ2-3 TRBV5-4 CASSLASGRSTDTQYF